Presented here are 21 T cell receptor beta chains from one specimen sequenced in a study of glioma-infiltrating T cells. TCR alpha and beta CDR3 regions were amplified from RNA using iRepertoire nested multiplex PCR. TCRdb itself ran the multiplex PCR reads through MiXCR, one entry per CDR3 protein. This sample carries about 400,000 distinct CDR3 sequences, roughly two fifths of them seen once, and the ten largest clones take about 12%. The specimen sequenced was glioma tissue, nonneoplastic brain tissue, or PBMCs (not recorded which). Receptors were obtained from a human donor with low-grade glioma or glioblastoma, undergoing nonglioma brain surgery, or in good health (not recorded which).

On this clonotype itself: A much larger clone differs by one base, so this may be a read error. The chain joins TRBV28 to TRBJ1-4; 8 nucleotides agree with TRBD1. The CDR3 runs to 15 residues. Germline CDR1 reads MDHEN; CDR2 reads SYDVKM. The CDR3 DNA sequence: TGTGCCGGCAGCTCAGACTTGGACAGGGAAGACCGACCGTCTTTT. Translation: CAGSSDLDREDRPSF.

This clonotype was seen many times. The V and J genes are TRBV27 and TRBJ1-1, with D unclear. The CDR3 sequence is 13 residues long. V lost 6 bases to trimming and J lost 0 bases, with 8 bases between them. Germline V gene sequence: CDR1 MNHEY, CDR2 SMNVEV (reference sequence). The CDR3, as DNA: TGTGCCAGCAGCATCTTCATGAACACTGAAGCTTTCTTT. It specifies CASSIFMNTEAFF.

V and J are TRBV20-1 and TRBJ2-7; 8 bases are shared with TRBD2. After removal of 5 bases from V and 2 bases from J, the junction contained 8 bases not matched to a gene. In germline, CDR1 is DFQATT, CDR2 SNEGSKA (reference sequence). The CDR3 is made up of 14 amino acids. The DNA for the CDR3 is TGCAGTGCTGCCGGGGGGGGACTAGCCTACGAGCAGTACTTC. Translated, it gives CSAAGGGLAYEQYF.

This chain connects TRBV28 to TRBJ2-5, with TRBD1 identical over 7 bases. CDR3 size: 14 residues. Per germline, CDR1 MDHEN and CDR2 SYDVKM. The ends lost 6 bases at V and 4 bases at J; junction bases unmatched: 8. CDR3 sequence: CASSRQGSLETQYF. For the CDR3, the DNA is TGTGCCAGCAGCAGACAGGGATCTTTAGAGACCCAGTACTTC.

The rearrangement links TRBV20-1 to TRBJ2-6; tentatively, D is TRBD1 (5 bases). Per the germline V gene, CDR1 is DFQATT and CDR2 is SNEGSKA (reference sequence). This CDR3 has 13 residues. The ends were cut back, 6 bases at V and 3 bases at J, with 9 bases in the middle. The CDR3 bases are TGCAGTGCCCAGGGAAATGGGGCCAACGTCCTGACTTTC. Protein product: CSAQGNGANVLTF.

The CDR3 DNA is TGCAGTGCTAGTCGCGGAGGAAGCAATCAGCCCCAGCATTTT. This sequence encodes CSASRGGSNQPQHF. The chain joins TRBV20-1 to TRBJ1-5, with D unresolved. This CDR3 has 14 residues. From germline, CDR1 is DFQATT and CDR2 SNEGSKA (reference sequence). V was trimmed by 3 bases and J by 1 base, leaving 10 bases between them.

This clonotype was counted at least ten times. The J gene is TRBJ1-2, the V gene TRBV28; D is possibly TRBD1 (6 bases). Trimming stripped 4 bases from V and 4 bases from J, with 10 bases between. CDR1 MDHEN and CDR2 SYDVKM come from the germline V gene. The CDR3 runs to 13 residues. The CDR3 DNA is TGTGCCAGCAGTTCTAACAGGGTCTATGGCTACACCTTC. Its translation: CASSSNRVYGYTF.

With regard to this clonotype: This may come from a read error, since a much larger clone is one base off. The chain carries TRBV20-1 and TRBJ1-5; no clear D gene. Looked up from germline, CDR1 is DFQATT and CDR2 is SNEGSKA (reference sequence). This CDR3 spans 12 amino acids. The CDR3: CSARDSNQSQHF. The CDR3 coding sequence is TGCAGTGCTAGGGATAGCAATCAGTCCCAGCATTTT.

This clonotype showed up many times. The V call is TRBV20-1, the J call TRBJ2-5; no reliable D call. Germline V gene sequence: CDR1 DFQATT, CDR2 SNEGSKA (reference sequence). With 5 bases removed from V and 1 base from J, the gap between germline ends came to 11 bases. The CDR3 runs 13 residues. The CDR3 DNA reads TGCAGTGCTGATGGACGGCTCCAAGAGACCCAGTACTTC. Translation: CSADGRLQETQYF.

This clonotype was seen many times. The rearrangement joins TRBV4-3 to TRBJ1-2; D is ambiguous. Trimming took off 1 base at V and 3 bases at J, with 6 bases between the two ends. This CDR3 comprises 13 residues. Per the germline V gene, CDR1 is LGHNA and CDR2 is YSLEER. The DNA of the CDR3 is TGCGCCAGCAGCCAAGCAACGCACTATGGCTACACCTTC. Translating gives CASSQATHYGYTF.

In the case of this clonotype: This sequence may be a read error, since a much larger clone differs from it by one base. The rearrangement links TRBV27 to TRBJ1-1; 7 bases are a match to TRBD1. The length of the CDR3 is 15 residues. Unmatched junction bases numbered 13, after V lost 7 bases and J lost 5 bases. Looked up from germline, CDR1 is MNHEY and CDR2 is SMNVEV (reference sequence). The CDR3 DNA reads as TGTGCCAGCATTGAAATGACAGGGATGGTTACTGAAGCTTTCTTT. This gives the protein CASIEMTGMVTEAFF.

The CDR3 DNA sequence: TGTGCCAGCAGCTTAGTGGGACAGGGCCAAGAGACCCAGTACTTC. Translation: CASSLVGQGQETQYF. V usage is TRBV7-3 and J usage is TRBJ2-5; TRBD1 matches 9 bases. Germline values: CDR1 SGHTA, CDR2 FQGTGA. The ends lost 2 bases at V and 1 base at J; junction bases unmatched: 2. The CDR3 runs 15 residues.

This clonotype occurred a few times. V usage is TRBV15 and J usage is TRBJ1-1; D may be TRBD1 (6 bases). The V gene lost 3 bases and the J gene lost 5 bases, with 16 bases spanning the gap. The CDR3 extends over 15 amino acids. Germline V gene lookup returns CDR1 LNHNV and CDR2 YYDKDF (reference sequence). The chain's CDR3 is CATSRDKGVGTEAFF. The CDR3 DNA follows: TGTGCCACCAGCAGGGATAAGGGGGTAGGGACTGAAGCTTTCTTT.

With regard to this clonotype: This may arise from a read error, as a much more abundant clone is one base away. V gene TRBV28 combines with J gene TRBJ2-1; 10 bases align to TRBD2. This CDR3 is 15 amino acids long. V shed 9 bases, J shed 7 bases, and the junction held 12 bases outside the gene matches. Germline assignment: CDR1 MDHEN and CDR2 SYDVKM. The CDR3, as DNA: TGTGCCAGTGGAGCGGGAGGGCCATCGTCAAATGAGCAGTTCTTC. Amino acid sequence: CASGAGGPSSNEQFF.

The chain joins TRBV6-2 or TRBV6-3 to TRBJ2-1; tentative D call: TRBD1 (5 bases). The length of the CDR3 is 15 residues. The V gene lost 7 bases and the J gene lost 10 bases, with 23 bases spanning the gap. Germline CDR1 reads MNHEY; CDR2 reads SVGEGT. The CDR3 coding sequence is TGTGCCAGCACTTCCGCCGGTGACAGACCCTACGAGCAGTTCTTC. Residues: CASTSAGDRPYEQFF.

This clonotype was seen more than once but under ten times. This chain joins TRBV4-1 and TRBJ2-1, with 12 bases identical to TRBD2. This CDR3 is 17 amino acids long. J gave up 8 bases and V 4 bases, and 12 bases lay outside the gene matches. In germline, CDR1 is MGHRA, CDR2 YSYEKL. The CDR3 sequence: CASSRLPLTSGSDEQFF. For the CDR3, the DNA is TGCGCCAGCAGCCGTCTCCCGTTGACTAGCGGGAGCGATGAGCAGTTCTTC.

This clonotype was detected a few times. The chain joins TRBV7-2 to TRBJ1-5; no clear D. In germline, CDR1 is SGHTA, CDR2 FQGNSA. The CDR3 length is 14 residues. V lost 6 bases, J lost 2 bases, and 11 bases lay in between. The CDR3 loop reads CASRPGERNQPQHF. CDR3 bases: TGTGCCAGCAGACCCGGGGAGCGCAATCAGCCCCAGCATTTT.

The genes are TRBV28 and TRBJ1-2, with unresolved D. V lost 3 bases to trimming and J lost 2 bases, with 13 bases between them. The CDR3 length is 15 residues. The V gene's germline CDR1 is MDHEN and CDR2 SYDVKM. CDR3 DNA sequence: TGTGCCAGCAGTTTGGGTGGGCAGCAGAACTATGGCTACACCTTC. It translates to CASSLGGQQNYGYTF.

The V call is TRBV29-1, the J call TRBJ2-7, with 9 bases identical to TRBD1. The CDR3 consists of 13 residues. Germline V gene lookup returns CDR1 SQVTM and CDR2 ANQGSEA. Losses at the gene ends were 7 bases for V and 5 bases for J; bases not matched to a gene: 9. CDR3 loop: CSAADRGMDEQYF. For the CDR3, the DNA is TGCAGCGCCGCGGACAGGGGAATGGACGAGCAGTACTTC.

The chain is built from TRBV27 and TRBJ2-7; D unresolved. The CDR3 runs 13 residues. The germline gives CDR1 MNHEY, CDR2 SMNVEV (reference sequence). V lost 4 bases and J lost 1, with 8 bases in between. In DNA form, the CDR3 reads TGTGCCAGCAGTTGGGCTAGATCCTACGAGCAGTACTTC. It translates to CASSWARSYEQYF.

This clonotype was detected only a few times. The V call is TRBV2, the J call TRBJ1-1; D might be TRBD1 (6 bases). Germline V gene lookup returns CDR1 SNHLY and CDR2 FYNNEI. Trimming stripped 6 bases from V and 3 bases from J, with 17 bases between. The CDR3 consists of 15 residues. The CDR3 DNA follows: TGTGCCAGCAGCTCGAAACAGGGACGGGACACTGAAGCTTTCTTT. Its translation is CASSSKQGRDTEAFF.